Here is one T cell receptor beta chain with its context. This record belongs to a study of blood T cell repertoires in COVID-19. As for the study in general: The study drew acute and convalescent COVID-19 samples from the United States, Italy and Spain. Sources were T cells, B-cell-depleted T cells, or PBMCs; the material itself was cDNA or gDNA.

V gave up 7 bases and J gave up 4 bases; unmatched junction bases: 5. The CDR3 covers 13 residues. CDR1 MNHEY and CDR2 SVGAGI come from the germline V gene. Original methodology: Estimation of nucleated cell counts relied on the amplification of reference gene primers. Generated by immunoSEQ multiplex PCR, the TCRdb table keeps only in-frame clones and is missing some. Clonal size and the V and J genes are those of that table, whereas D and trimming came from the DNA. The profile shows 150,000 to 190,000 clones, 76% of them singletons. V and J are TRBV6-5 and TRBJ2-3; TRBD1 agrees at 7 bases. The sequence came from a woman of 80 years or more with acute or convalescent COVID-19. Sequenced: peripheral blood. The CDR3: CASMGQKPDTQYF. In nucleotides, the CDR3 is TGTGCCAGCATGGGACAGAAACCAGATACGCAGTATTTT.